This T cell receptor beta chain was identified in a study of blood T cell repertoires in COVID-19. Study as a whole: Sites in the United States, Italy and Spain provided acute and convalescent COVID-19 samples. Sources were T cells, B-cell-depleted T cells, or PBMCs; the material itself was cDNA or gDNA.

Those who participated ranged in age from about 18 to 89 years and resided in around 22 US areas. Assay used: immunoSEQ multiplex PCR; TCRdb lists only in-frame clones, some missing. The table records nearly 250,000 clones, 65% to 90% of them present only once. The V end lost 0 bases, the J end lost 9 bases, and 15 bases lay between the germline ends. CDR3 size: 15 residues. The germline V gene has CDR1 LGHDT and CDR2 YNNKEL (reference sequence). This clone was found once. This sequence originates from a woman aged 50 to 65 with acute COVID-19. Sequences were obtained from PBMCs or T cells enriched from blood (not recorded which). J is TRBJ2-1 and V is TRBV3-1 (or the pseudogene TRBV3-2); D possibly corresponds to TRBD2 (6 bases). The CDR3 DNA reads TGTGCCAGCAGCCAAGATCTTCGGAGGGGCGGTGAGCAGTTCTTC. Protein sequence: CASSQDLRRGGEQFF.